This T cell receptor (beta chain) was recorded in a study of Graves' ophthalmopathy and Graves' hyperthyroidism. Study details: Peripheral blood sampling preceded any treatment and occurred at initial diagnosis. Regarding the study as a whole: Blood samples also showed most expanded thyroid clonotypes exceeding 0.001 frequency.

Patients were diagnosed from clinical symptoms, serum thyroxine, TRAb, thyroid ultrasound and orbital computed tomography. This clonotype was detected ten times or more. The target antigen is unknown. CDR1 MGHDK and CDR2 SYGVNS come from the germline V gene. There are 15 residues in the CDR3. The ends lost 2 bases at V and 3 bases at J; junction bases unmatched: 6. Using RNA transcripts, the TCR beta CDR3 regions were amplified. The first-round RT-PCR employed HTBI primers together with the Qiagen OneStep RT-PCR kit. A multiplex PCR was then performed as the second round. MiXCR, run by TCRdb on the multiplex PCR reads, gives a single entry per CDR3 protein. Among about 400,000 distinct CDR3 sequences listed, 21% were seen once.

Sequencing was performed on peripheral blood. This receptor was taken from a woman under 30 with stable Graves' hyperthyroidism. The V call is TRBV25-1, the J call TRBJ1-2, with TRBD1 matching over 7 bases. CDR3 residues: CASSEIGGGDYGYTF. The CDR3 DNA follows: TGTGCCAGCAGTGAAATAGGAGGGGGCGACTATGGCTACACCTTC.